Below are 16 T cell receptor beta chains sequenced from a single sample in a study of T cell repertoires in cytomegalovirus infection. The antigens these receptors bind are not known. One entry per CDR3 protein results from TCRdb running MiXCR on the reads. The sample consists of about 900,000 distinct CDR3 sequences, 30% to 40% of them appearing once. The specimen comprised cultured CD8+ T cells from PBMCs, sampled from culture after CMV antigen stimulation. The source is a human donor in good health (CMV status not recorded). Some clones in this sample may be carry-over from other donors' samples.

The chain joins TRBV12-3 or TRBV12-4 to TRBJ2-1, with TRBD1 identical over 7 bases. There are 17 residues in the CDR3. J lost 4 bases, V lost 5 bases, and 14 bases had no gene match. The CDR3 region is CASSLELTGTVYNEQFF. Here the CDR3 DNA reads TGTGCCAGCAGTCTAGAGCTGACCGGGACAGTATACAATGAGCAGTTCTTC.

This clonotype turned up a few times. The rearrangement uses TRBV25-1 and TRBJ2-2; D possibly corresponds to TRBD1 (6 bases). Germline CDR1 is MGHDK and CDR2 is SYGVNS. The CDR3 is made up of 16 amino acids. The germline V and J ends were trimmed by 0 bases and 3 bases, with 11 bases remaining between them. The CDR3 sequence is CASSEYWGPYTGELFF. The CDR3 DNA follows: TGTGCCAGCAGTGAATATTGGGGGCCTTACACCGGGGAGCTGTTTTTT.

The chain has TRBV19 and TRBJ1-6; D may be TRBD1 (5 bases). CDR1 LNHDA and CDR2 SQIVND come from the germline V gene (reference sequence). The CDR3 totals 13 residues. The V and J ends lost 7 bases and 7 bases respectively, with 11 bases between them. CDR3 nucleotide sequence: TGTGCCAGTATGAGTCAGGGAAATTCACCCCTCCACTTT. Translated, it gives CASMSQGNSPLHF. Together with reference TRBV19 and TRBJ1-6, the CDR3 gives the full variable domain: DGGITQSPKYLFRKEGQNVTLSCEQNLNHDAMYWYRQDPGQGLRLIYYSQIVNDFQKGDIAEGYSVSREKKESFPLTVTSAQKNPTAFYLCASMSQGNSPLHFGNGTRLTVT.

This clonotype was picked up a small number of times. The J gene is TRBJ1-2, the V gene TRBV5-6; D remains unclear. The CDR3 covers 16 residues. The V end was cut by 3 bases, the J end by 4 bases, with 19 bases between. In germline, CDR1 is SGHDT, CDR2 YYEEEE. The CDR3, as DNA: TGTGCCAGCAGCTCCGGAGGGAACCCGGGTCCCTATGGCTACACCTTC. It yields the protein CASSSGGNPGPYGYTF.

This clonotype was picked up many times. This chain connects TRBV20-1 to TRBJ2-3; 8 positions match TRBD1. From germline, CDR1 is DFQATT and CDR2 SNEGSKA (reference sequence). V trimming: 4 bases; J trimming: 6 bases; junction bases outside the gene matches: 12. CDR3 length equals 15 residues. As DNA, the CDR3 is TGCAGTGCTACCCAAGGACAGGGAGTATTCGATACGCAGTATTTT. Encoded protein: CSATQGQGVFDTQYF.

Only a few counts were recorded for this clonotype. The V gene is TRBV19, the J gene TRBJ1-5, with 9 bases fitting TRBD1. The germline V gene has CDR1 LNHDA and CDR2 SQIVND (reference sequence). With V trimmed by 6 bases and J by 6 bases, 3 bases remained unmatched. The CDR3 is made up of 13 amino acids. The CDR3 nucleotides are TGTGCCAGTAGGGGACAGGGAGGTCAGCCCCAGCATTTT. Translated: CASRGQGGQPQHF.

The chain combines TRBV19 with TRBJ2-7; no reliable D call. The CDR3 covers 16 residues. Germline loops: CDR1 LNHDA, CDR2 SQIVND (reference sequence). V was cut by 7 bases and J by 0 bases, with 19 bases left in between. The DNA for the CDR3 is TGTGCCAGTATTGGCACGTCCAGTTCTTTCTCCTACGAGCAGTACTTC. Its protein product is CASIGTSSSFSYEQYF.

The V and J genes are TRBV15 and TRBJ1-4; 7 positions agree with TRBD1. The ends lost 3 bases at V and 1 base at J; junction bases unmatched: 14. Germline loops: CDR1 LNHNV, CDR2 YYDKDF (reference sequence). This CDR3 contains 19 residues. As DNA, the CDR3 is TGTGCCACCAGCAGCTTTAATCCAACTTCAGGGGGAACTAATGAAAAACTGTTTTTT. Translating it yields CATSSFNPTSGGTNEKLFF.

The genes are TRBV5-1 and TRBJ2-7; 10 positions match TRBD1. V lost 1 base and J lost 5; bases outside the gene matches: 6. Germline CDR1 and CDR2: SGHRS and YFSETQ. CDR3 length equals 15 residues. The CDR3 is CASSLLGQGVHEQYF. CDR3 nucleotides: TGCGCCAGCAGCTTGCTCGGACAGGGGGTACACGAGCAGTACTTC.

This clonotype has more than one count but fewer than ten. The chain couples TRBV6-2 or TRBV6-3 to TRBJ2-7, with 8 bases lining up with TRBD1. V shed 7 bases and J 1 base; nucleotides not matched to a gene: 9. The germline CDR1 and CDR2 sequences are MNHEY and SVGEGT. The CDR3 contains 15 residues. DNA of the CDR3: TGTGCCAGCATCGACCACCGGGACAGGTCCTACGAGCAGTACGTC. Protein sequence: CASIDHRDRSYEQYV.

The rearrangement uses TRBV5-1 and TRBJ2-1, with 7 bases lining up with TRBD1. The CDR3 loop spans 15 amino acids. The germline CDR1 and CDR2 sequences are SGHRS and YFSETQ. V shed 4 bases and J 6 bases; nucleotides not matched to a gene: 10. In DNA, the CDR3 is TGCGCCAGCAGCATCCGGGACAGCTTTCCCAATGAGCAGTTCTTC. It yields the protein CASSIRDSFPNEQFF.

The chain joins TRBV4-1 to TRBJ2-3; possibly TRBD1 for D (6 bases). CDR3 length: 14 residues. V was pared by 3 bases and J by 4 bases, with 11 bases between. Germline values: CDR1 MGHRA, CDR2 YSYEKL. This chain's CDR3 is CASSQTWGPDTQYF. CDR3 bases: TGCGCCAGCAGCCAGACATGGGGGCCAGATACGCAGTATTTT.

This clonotype has just a few counts. The V call is TRBV12-3 or TRBV12-4, the J call TRBJ2-1; 8 bases match TRBD2. Unmatched junction bases numbered 16, after V lost 5 bases and J lost 7 bases. The length of the CDR3 is 17 residues. CDR3 coding DNA: TGTGCCAGCAGTAAAACACCAGCGGGGGCCCTTCTTAATGAGCAGTTCTTC. Translating it yields CASSKTPAGALLNEQFF.

In nucleotides, the CDR3 is TGTGCCAGCAGCAAACTAGCGGGGGGGAGCTATGAGCAGTTCTTC. Amino acid sequence: CASSKLAGGSYEQFF. This sequence joins TRBV6-2 or TRBV6-3 and TRBJ2-1; 13 bases are a match to TRBD2. Germline V gives CDR1 MNHEY, CDR2 SVGEGT. The CDR3 spans 15 residues. V dropped 6 bases and J dropped 8; count of bases not matched to a gene: 7.

This clonotype has a handful of counts. CDR3 coding DNA: TGTGCCAGCAGTTACGAGGGGGCGGATAATGAGCAGTTCTTC. Translated, it gives CASSYEGADNEQFF. The chain employs TRBV6-5 and TRBJ2-1; TRBD1 matches 7 bases. Germline V lookup: CDR1 MNHEY, CDR2 SVGAGI. This CDR3 contains 14 residues. V gave up 2 bases and J gave up 7 bases; unmatched junction bases: 5.

This clonotype was picked up many times. The CDR3: CASSPLRGQEPQHF. CDR3 nucleotides: TGTGCCAGCAGCCCTTTGCGAGGCCAGGAACCCCAGCATTTT. This chain connects TRBV7-2 to TRBJ1-5, with D hard to call. Germline V gene data show CDR1 as SGHTA and CDR2 as FQGNSA. CDR3 length equals 14 residues. V dropped 5 bases and J dropped 10 bases, with 18 bases sitting between them.